This T cell receptor beta chain was observed in a study of blood T cell repertoires in COVID-19. The table lists this clone with a count of one. Original data processing: Estimation of nucleated cell counts relied on the amplification of reference gene primers. Method: immunoSEQ multiplex PCR; TCRdb's copy keeps in-frame clones and lacks some. D and trimming come from the DNA, and the V and J calls and clone size come from that table. The sample includes 350,000 or so clones, roughly 88% of them seen just once. The CDR3 is made up of 15 amino acids. Per germline, CDR1 MNHEY and CDR2 SVGAGI. V dropped 6 bases and J dropped 1; count of bases not matched to a gene: 7.

This TCR derives from a woman in her thirties with COVID-19, enrolled during active disease. Specimen: peripheral blood. The J gene is TRBJ1-2, the V gene TRBV6-5; 8 positions agree with TRBD1. The CDR3 DNA reads TGTGCCAGCAGACATACGGGACAGGTTAACTATGGCTACACCTTC. Amino acid sequence: CASRHTGQVNYGYTF.